What follows are 28 T cell receptor beta chains derived from one specimen sequenced in a study of blood T cell repertoires in COVID-19. The repertoire was sequenced with immunoSEQ multiplex PCR; TCRdb's copy has only in-frame clones and lacks some. The sample lists 65,000 to 75,000 clones; 70% to 80% were seen once. The sequenced sample consisted of peripheral blood. Every receptor here comes from a human donor in a cohort sampled during active COVID-19.

The rearrangement joins TRBV15 to TRBJ2-5, with TRBD2 matching 9 bases. The germline gives CDR1 LNHNV, CDR2 YYDKDF (reference sequence). CDR3 size: 16 residues. V dropped 3 bases and J dropped 5; count of bases not matched to a gene: 10. DNA for the CDR3: TGTGCCACCAGCAGCCTTGAAGCGGGAGGAGGGGAGACCCAGTACTTC. Translated, it gives CATSSLEAGGGETQYF.

This clone has just one count. This rearrangement joins TRBV19 to TRBJ2-1; a weak D match, TRBD2 (6 bases). The V gene's germline CDR1 is LNHDA and CDR2 SQIVND (reference sequence). Trimming shortened V by 1 base and J by 8 bases, and 15 bases separated the two germline ends. This CDR3 is built from 15 residues. The CDR3 here is CASSIVRGRRDEQFF. The CDR3 DNA follows: TGTGCCAGTAGTATAGTGAGAGGGAGGAGAGATGAGCAGTTCTTC.

The DNA for the CDR3 is TGTGCCAGCAGTTATATTCTAGCGTCAGAGACCCAGTACTTC. Protein sequence: CASSYILASETQYF. The chain uses TRBV6-5 and TRBJ2-5; D is perhaps TRBD2 (6 bases). Germline lookup yields CDR1 MNHEY and CDR2 SVGAGI. V was shortened by 3 bases and J by 4 bases, with 12 bases between the two germline ends. The CDR3 is 14 residues long.

V usage is TRBV24-1 and J usage is TRBJ2-7, with 11 nucleotides matching TRBD2. Per the germline V gene, CDR1 is KGHDR and CDR2 is SFDVKD. This CDR3 contains 16 residues. V lost 1 base, J lost 4 bases, and 5 bases stayed unmatched. The CDR3 loop is CATSDFRLAGGYEQYF. The CDR3 bases are TGTGCCACCAGTGATTTCAGGCTAGCGGGGGGTTACGAGCAGTACTTC.

The rearrangement joins TRBV7-2 to TRBJ2-2; 8 bases align to TRBD1. The V segment lost 6 bases and the J segment 3 bases; nucleotides outside the gene matches: 3. CDR1 is SGHTA, CDR2 FQGNSA, per germline. The CDR3 sequence is 14 residues long. CDR3 coding DNA: TGTGCCAGCAGGCCGACAGGGGACACCGGGGAGCTGTTTTTT. Protein: CASRPTGDTGELFF.

CDR3 amino acids: CASSAGRGVPRNEKLFF. For the CDR3, the DNA is TGCGCCAGCAGCGCCGGTCGGGGGGTGCCACGTAATGAAAAACTGTTTTTT. The genes are TRBV5-1 and TRBJ1-4, with D maybe TRBD1 (5 bases). The CDR3 totals 17 residues. Germline V gene lookup returns CDR1 SGHRS and CDR2 YFSETQ. The V end lost 4 bases, the J end lost 4 bases, and 20 bases lay between the germline ends. Full variable domain (remainder filled in from reference TRBV5-1 and TRBJ1-4): KAGVTQTPRYLIKTRGQQVTLSCSPISGHRSVSWYQQTPGQGLQFLFEYFSETQRNKGNFPGRFSGRQFSNSRSEMNVSTLELGDSALYLCASSAGRGVPRNEKLFFGSGTQLSVL.

The rearrangement uses TRBV5-4 and TRBJ2-1; 11 bases align to TRBD1. The germline V gene has CDR1 SGHNT and CDR2 YYREEE (reference sequence). Losses at the gene ends were 3 bases for V and 7 bases for J; bases not matched to a gene: 3. The CDR3 length is 14 residues. In DNA, the CDR3 is TGTGCCAGCAGCTCCGGGACAGGGGGAAATGAGCAGTTCTTC. It codes for CASSSGTGGNEQFF.

This chain uses TRBV28 with TRBJ2-1; 7 bases map to TRBD1. Germline loops: CDR1 MDHEN, CDR2 SYDVKM. J lost 0 bases, V lost 5 bases, and 7 bases had no gene match. CDR3 size: 16 residues. This CDR3 is CASSLRTGVSYNEQFF. The CDR3 DNA sequence: TGTGCCAGCAGTCTAAGAACAGGGGTCTCCTACAATGAGCAGTTCTTC.

The rearrangement links TRBV18 to TRBJ1-4; a possible D gene is TRBD1 (5 bases). V lost 4 bases and J 0 bases, leaving 12 bases between the germline ends. The germline V gene has CDR1 KGHSH and CDR2 LQKENI. The CDR3 spans 16 residues. The CDR3 DNA sequence: TGTGCCAGCTCACAACAGGTTGTTGCAACTAATGAAAAACTGTTTTTT. Its protein product is CASSQQVVATNEKLFF.

This clone was picked up one time. The CDR3 coding sequence is TGTGCCAGCAGTTTTGGCTGGGGCTACACCTTC. Its protein is CASSFGWGYTF. The gene calls are TRBV12-3 or TRBV12-4 and TRBJ1-2; D remains unclear. Trimming removed 3 bases at V and 8 bases at J, with 7 bases between. This CDR3 comprises 11 residues.

This clone was counted once. The chain's CDR3 is CASSFRSGATNEKLFF. CDR3 DNA sequence: TGTGCCAGCAGTTTTCGGTCCGGAGCAACTAATGAAAAACTGTTTTTT. V gene TRBV6-5 combines with J gene TRBJ1-4, with no clear D. Trimming took 4 bases from V and 0 from J, leaving 12 bases between them. The CDR3 is 16 residues long. Looked up from germline, CDR1 is MNHEY and CDR2 is SVGAGI.

V and J are TRBV20-1 and TRBJ2-3; D is unresolved. Germline V gene sequence: CDR1 DFQATT, CDR2 SNEGSKA (reference sequence). The CDR3 has 10 residues. The CDR3, as DNA: TGCAGCGTTGACACCTTCGGGCAGTATTTT. Protein sequence: CSVDTFGQYF.

V gene TRBV18 combines with J gene TRBJ1-1; tentatively, D is TRBD1 (5 bases). The CDR3 consists of 13 residues. Germline CDR1 and CDR2: KGHSH and LQKENI. With 3 bases removed from V and 5 bases from J, the gap between germline ends came to 10 bases. The CDR3: CASSPIQDTEAFF. The CDR3 nucleotides are TGTGCCAGCTCACCGATACAGGATACTGAAGCTTTCTTT.

The chain couples TRBV30 to TRBJ2-3; D is possibly TRBD1 (5 bases). The CDR3 loop spans 12 amino acids. CDR1 GTSNPN and CDR2 SVGIG come from the germline V gene (reference sequence). The germline V and J ends were trimmed by 3 bases and 5 bases, with 9 bases remaining between them. CDR3 sequence reads: CAWRTVGDTQYF. In nucleotides, the CDR3 is TGTGCCTGGAGGACAGTGGGAGATACGCAGTATTTT.

V is TRBV3-1 (or the pseudogene TRBV3-2) and J is TRBJ2-5, with TRBD2 identical over 14 bases. The junction had 9 bases not matched to a gene; V was cut back by 4 bases and J by 2 bases. The CDR3 totals 18 residues. The germline V gene has CDR1 LGHDT and CDR2 YNNKEL (reference sequence). CDR3 loop: CASSRGLAGATTQETQYF. CDR3 coding DNA: TGTGCCAGCAGCCGGGGACTAGCGGGGGCCACGACGCAAGAGACCCAGTACTTC.

The chain links TRBV27 to TRBJ2-1; the D gene is possibly TRBD1 (6 bases). The CDR3 runs to 15 residues. V lost 5 bases, J lost 7 bases, and 18 bases lay in between. Germline CDR1 MNHEY, CDR2 SMNVEV (reference sequence). The CDR3 coding sequence is TGTGCCAGCAGTCCTCGGGGCAGGGGCTGGAATGAGCAGTTCTTC. This sequence encodes CASSPRGRGWNEQFF.

V and J are TRBV21-1 and TRBJ2-5; TRBD2, the D gene given by the table, was not confirmed from the DNA. TRBV21-1 is given as a pseudogene. This CDR3 spans 14 amino acids. The CDR3 region is CASSNRRVGETQYF. CDR3 bases: TGTGCCAGCAGCAACAGGAGGGTTGGAGAGACCCAGTACTTC.

The chain is built from TRBV27 and TRBJ2-7; 7 bases are a match to TRBD1. Germline V CDR1 and CDR2: MNHEY, SMNVEV (reference sequence). The V and J ends lost 10 bases and 0 bases, in that order; junction bases with no gene match: 6. The CDR3 sequence is 13 residues long. CDR3 coding DNA: TGTGCCACCCTAGACAGGGACTCCTACGAGCAGTACTTC. This codes for CATLDRDSYEQYF.

V is TRBV6-2 or TRBV6-3 and J is TRBJ2-5; TRBD2 aligns across 10 bases. The germline V gene has CDR1 MNHEY and CDR2 SVGEGT. The CDR3 loop spans 13 amino acids. V lost 6 bases and J lost 5; bases outside the gene matches: 3. The CDR3 region has the DNA TGTGCCAGCAGCCTAGCGGGGGTTGAGACCCAGTACTTC. Its protein is CASSLAGVETQYF.

The gene calls are TRBV3-1 (or the pseudogene TRBV3-2) and TRBJ1-6; no reliable D call. Germline loops: CDR1 LGHDT, CDR2 YNNKEL (reference sequence). Trimming pared 1 base from V and 17 bases from J, leaving 9 bases between. The CDR3 totals 11 residues. Here the CDR3 reads CASSQGTRVHF. The DNA of the CDR3 is TGTGCCAGCAGCCAAGGGACGCGGGTCCACTTT.

Points on this clone: Other DNA sequences in the same sample also yield this CDR3. The rearrangement joins TRBV7-9 to TRBJ2-5, with 9 bases aligning to TRBD1. Germline V gives CDR1 SEHNR, CDR2 FQNEAQ (reference sequence). After removal of 2 bases from V and 5 bases from J, the junction contained 15 bases not matched to a gene. CDR3 length: 18 amino acids. The CDR3, as DNA: TGTGCCAGCAGCTTAAAGAGGGAGGACAGGGGCCTCTTTGAGACCCAGTACTTC. Protein product: CASSLKREDRGLFETQYF.

The chain links TRBV19 to TRBJ1-5; D perhaps matches TRBD1 (5 bases). CDR1 and CDR2 (germline): LNHDA, SQIVND (reference sequence). Trimming removed 3 bases from V and 4 bases from J, with 13 bases in between. This CDR3 is built from 15 residues. CDR3 region: CASSMGSAGNQPQHF. The CDR3 nucleotides are TGTGCCAGTAGTATGGGATCAGCAGGGAATCAGCCCCAGCATTTT.

This clone has a handful of counts. The rearrangement links TRBV30 to TRBJ1-2; D remains ambiguous. Germline CDR1 GTSNPN, CDR2 SVGIG (reference sequence). Trimming took off 4 bases at V and 8 bases at J, with 20 bases between the two ends. The CDR3 runs 14 residues. The CDR3 region has the DNA TGTGCCTGGAACCCTACAGTGGCTTTATTGGGCTACACCTTC. Its translation is CAWNPTVALLGYTF.

DNA for the CDR3: TGTGCCACCAGTGACCCCGGACTTAGCGACACCATATATTTT. Its protein is CATSDPGLSDTIYF. V gene TRBV24-1 combines with J gene TRBJ1-3; D remains unclear. The V end lost 4 bases, the J end lost 8 bases, and 14 bases lay between the germline ends. CDR3 length: 14 residues. Germline-derived CDR1 and CDR2 are KGHDR and SFDVKD.

The chain combines TRBV30 with TRBJ2-2; 10 bases are a match to TRBD1. CDR1 and CDR2 (germline): GTSNPN, SVGIG (reference sequence). J gave up 6 bases and V 1 base, and 5 bases lay outside the gene matches. The CDR3 covers 15 residues. CDR3 nucleotide sequence: TGTGCCTGGAGTGAGGGACAGGGGATGGCCGGGGAGCTGTTTTTT. As protein: CAWSEGQGMAGELFF.

The rearrangement uses TRBV2 and TRBJ2-5; the D gene is possibly TRBD2 (6 bases). The CDR3 spans 13 residues. Germline CDR1 and CDR2: SNHLY and FYNNEI. V was trimmed by 2 bases and J by 5 bases, leaving 9 bases between them. The CDR3, as DNA: TGTGCCAGCAGTGAACGCCTAGCGGAGACCCAGTACTTC. Translation: CASSERLAETQYF. Together with reference TRBV2 and TRBJ2-5, the CDR3 gives the full variable domain: EPEVTQTPSHQVTQMGQEVILRCVPISNHLYFYWYRQILGQKVEFLVSFYNNEISEKSEIFDDQFSVERPDGSNFTLKIRSTKLEDSAMYFCASSERLAETQYFGPGTRLLVL.

The CDR3 region is CASNPGTGLFQPQHF. The CDR3 DNA reads as TGTGCCAGTAACCCCGGGACAGGCCTGTTTCAGCCCCAGCATTTT. The chain combines TRBV19 with TRBJ1-5, with TRBD1 matching over 8 bases. The germline V gene has CDR1 LNHDA and CDR2 SQIVND (reference sequence). The CDR3 is made up of 15 amino acids. J lost 6 bases, V lost 7 bases, and 11 bases had no gene match.

The chain links TRBV3-1 (or the pseudogene TRBV3-2) to TRBJ2-7; possible D gene TRBD1, 6 bases. Trimming took 1 base from V and 6 from J, leaving 7 bases between them. Germline V gives CDR1 LGHDT, CDR2 YNNKEL (reference sequence). This CDR3 contains 12 residues. The CDR3 sequence: CASSQAGVEQYF. As DNA, the CDR3 is TGTGCCAGCAGCCAAGCAGGGGTCGAGCAGTACTTC.